The T cell receptor (beta chain) under discussion was sequenced for a study of blood T cell repertoires in COVID-19. About the research overall: Sites in the United States, Italy and Spain provided acute and convalescent COVID-19 samples.

This clone is a singleton in its sample. Per the original methods: Nucleated cell counts were estimated from reference gene primer amplification. Method: immunoSEQ multiplex PCR; TCRdb's copy keeps in-frame clones and lacks some. The V and J calls and the clone size are those of that table, but D and trimming were determined from the DNA. The sample has about 330,000 clones; 80% to 90% are singletons. Recovered participants had two consecutive negative NP/OP PCR tests, healthcare professional clearance, or symptom resolution. Germline V CDR1 and CDR2: SGDLS, YYNGEE. The CDR3 contains 15 residues. Trimming shortened V by 0 bases and J by 4 bases, and 13 bases separated the two germline ends.

Sequenced input: PBMCs or T cells enriched from blood (not recorded which). V and J are TRBV9 and TRBJ1-1, with D hard to call. This receptor was identified in a man aged 25-45 years who had recovered from COVID-19. Here the CDR3 DNA reads TGTGCCAGCAGCGTAGAACCAGGCCAAAGCACTGAAGCTTTCTTT. Its protein is CASSVEPGQSTEAFF. Complete variable domain (other parts from reference TRBV9 and TRBJ1-1): DSGVTQTPKHLITATGQRVTLRCSPRSGDLSVYWYQQSLDQGLQFLIQYYNGEERAKGNILERFSAQQFPDLHSELNLSSLELGDSALYFCASSVEPGQSTEAFFGQGTRLTVV.